This is a list of T cell receptor beta chains from one sample in a study of blood T cells in healthy people across ages. From the 5' RACE reads, TCRdb called clonotypes with MiXCR, one entry per CDR3 protein. Seen here are fewer than 1,000,000 distinct CDR3 sequences, around 45% observed once, and the top ten hold around 18%. The sequenced material came from blood. Receptors were obtained from a man older than 75 in good health. Each CDR3 is given without its conserved first and last residue. Clone sizes are given selectively: once, few, many, or a class where the clone is expanded.

V	size	J	CDR3
TRBV7-9	.	TRBJ2-3	ASSRHPGVFTDTQY
TRBV10-3	once	.	AITPEGLNYEQY
TRBV14	.	TRBJ2-2	ASSTSYSFAGELF
TRBV7-9	.	TRBJ1-1	ASSGEEGEAF
TRBV7-2	medium-sized	TRBJ2-3	ASSAPGLAGADTQY
TRBV10-3	few	TRBJ2-5	AISAGRQETQY
TRBV27	.	TRBJ2-7	ASRPRGQGSPYEQY
TRBV5-4	.	TRBJ2-7	ASSLESGPLYEQY
TRBV13	few	TRBJ2-7	ASSPQHPTSAYSYEQY
TRBV10-3	.	TRBJ1-1	AIRGTGNTEAF
TRBV10-3	.	TRBJ2-1	AISESESGRAHEQF
TRBV5-4	few	TRBJ2-7	ASSSSGRVNEQY
TRBV5-5	.	TRBJ1-4	ACSSRGPSEKLF
TRBV5-1	.	TRBJ2-1	ALKRTAHNEQF
TRBV5-5	few	.	ASSFRSGFYNEQY
TRBV30	.	TRBJ2-1	AWNRRVEGEQF
TRBV5-1	few	TRBJ2-2	ASTGDRGTGELF
TRBV29-1	few	TRBJ2-5	SVEERTSLKTQETQY
TRBV30	.	.	AWKPNWLAHEQY
TRBV12-3/TRBV12-4	few	TRBJ2-2	ASSLKQGNTGELF
TRBV6-5	few	TRBJ2-5	ASSYSNPQETQY
TRBV5-1	.	TRBJ2-5	ASSRQGQEETQY
TRBV5-1	.	TRBJ2-7	ASSLSVTAIPGVQY
TRBV6-6	few	TRBJ2-7	ASSPLAGEPLEQY
TRBV7-2	few	TRBJ2-1	ASSLLLSSYNEQF
TRBV13	.	TRBJ2-5	ASSYKGQGQKETQY
TRBV20-1	few	TRBJ2-3	SARDPGTSTDTQY
TRBV29-1	many	TRBJ2-1	SVEVGGFNEQF
TRBV9	.	TRBJ2-7	ASSVMEGSGSNEQY
TRBV20-1	.	TRBJ2-6	SAILQGAGANVLT
TRBV3-1	few	TRBJ2-1	ASSRLGRSSYNEQF
TRBV27	once	TRBJ1-5	ASSRTGHNQPQH
TRBV7-2	few	TRBJ2-7	ASTIYRVPGEQY
TRBV6-5	few	TRBJ2-4	ASSRTGWAKNIQY
TRBV20-1	few	TRBJ2-5	SARLGDGKETQY
TRBV7-3	.	TRBJ2-1	ASSSQTSGAYNEQF
TRBV4-3	.	TRBJ2-1	ASSHVPGRSDEQF
TRBV9	.	TRBJ1-6	ASSNRDIDSPLH
TRBV20-1	many	TRBJ2-7	SAIKGTSGAYEQY
TRBV12-3/TRBV12-4	.	TRBJ2-1	ASSLQPFEQF
TRBV5-8	.	TRBJ2-1	ASSLRGGRDNEQF
TRBV5-3	.	TRBJ1-2	ARSLATANYGYT
TRBV6-5	.	TRBJ2-4	ASSYSSQGRDIQY
TRBV20-1	.	TRBJ2-3	SASPPPGRGLAGVAGTQY
TRBV7-2	few	TRBJ2-3	ASGPSARPDTQY
TRBV25-1	.	TRBJ1-2	ASSLKTGLHGYT
TRBV12-3/TRBV12-4	.	.	ASSRTSGVRRYEQY
TRBV7-2	.	TRBJ1-4	ASSLVGTGEKLF
TRBV10-1	few	TRBJ1-5	ASSEIQVRRNQPQH
TRBV30	.	.	AWGDSGNEQY
TRBV11-2	few	TRBJ2-1	ASSLASGSFGNEQF
TRBV7-2	.	TRBJ2-3	ASSLRRTGEGNTQY
TRBV7-2	.	TRBJ1-1	ASSLAPGGGGLLVLNTEAF
TRBV20-1	.	TRBJ2-5	SATGSLGETQY
TRBV3-1	.	TRBJ2-3	ASSQDSHDYTDAQC
TRBV20-1	.	TRBJ2-3	SVNPISGVTTDTQY
TRBV10-3	.	TRBJ2-7	AISESTGGVYEQY
TRBV12-3/TRBV12-4	.	TRBJ1-2	ASRPDRADT
TRBV10-3	few	TRBJ2-5	AISDPDRGQETQY
TRBV19	.	TRBJ2-1	ASSERDLGSNEQF